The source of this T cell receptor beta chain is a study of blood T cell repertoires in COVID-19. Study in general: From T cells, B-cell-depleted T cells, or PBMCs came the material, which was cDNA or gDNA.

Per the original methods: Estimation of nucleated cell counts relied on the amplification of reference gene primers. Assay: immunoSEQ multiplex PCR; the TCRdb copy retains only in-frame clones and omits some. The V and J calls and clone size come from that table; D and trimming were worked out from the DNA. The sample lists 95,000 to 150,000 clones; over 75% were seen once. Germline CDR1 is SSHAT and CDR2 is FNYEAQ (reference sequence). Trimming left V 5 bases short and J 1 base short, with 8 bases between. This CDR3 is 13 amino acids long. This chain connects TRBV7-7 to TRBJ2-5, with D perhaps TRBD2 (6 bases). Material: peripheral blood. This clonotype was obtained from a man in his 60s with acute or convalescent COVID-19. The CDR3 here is CASSRDFQETQYF. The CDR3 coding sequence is TGTGCCAGCAGCCGGGACTTCCAAGAGACCCAGTACTTC.